This T cell receptor (beta chain) was found in a study of blood T cell repertoires in COVID-19. Study in general: Specimens from acute and convalescent COVID-19 originated in the United States, Italy and Spain. The cDNA or gDNA used as material had been derived from T cells, B-cell-depleted T cells, or PBMCs.

Clones were sequenced by immunoSEQ multiplex PCR, and TCRdb holds only the in-frame ones, with some missing. The table lists roughly 290,000 clones, 80% to 90% of them singletons. Two negative PCRs, clearance, or symptom resolution had been documented for recovered Cohort 3 donors. Germline lookup yields CDR1 LNHDA and CDR2 SQIVND (reference sequence). This CDR3 is built from 16 residues. The V end was cut by 3 bases, the J end by 8 bases, with 22 bases between. This TCR came from a young man who had recovered from COVID-19. The chain couples TRBV19 to TRBJ1-2; possibly TRBD1 for D (5 bases). The specimen sequenced was PBMCs or T cells enriched from blood (not recorded which). The CDR3: CASSMHRPQGRGGYTF. Here the CDR3 DNA reads TGTGCCAGTAGTATGCACCGGCCCCAGGGAAGAGGAGGCTACACCTTC.